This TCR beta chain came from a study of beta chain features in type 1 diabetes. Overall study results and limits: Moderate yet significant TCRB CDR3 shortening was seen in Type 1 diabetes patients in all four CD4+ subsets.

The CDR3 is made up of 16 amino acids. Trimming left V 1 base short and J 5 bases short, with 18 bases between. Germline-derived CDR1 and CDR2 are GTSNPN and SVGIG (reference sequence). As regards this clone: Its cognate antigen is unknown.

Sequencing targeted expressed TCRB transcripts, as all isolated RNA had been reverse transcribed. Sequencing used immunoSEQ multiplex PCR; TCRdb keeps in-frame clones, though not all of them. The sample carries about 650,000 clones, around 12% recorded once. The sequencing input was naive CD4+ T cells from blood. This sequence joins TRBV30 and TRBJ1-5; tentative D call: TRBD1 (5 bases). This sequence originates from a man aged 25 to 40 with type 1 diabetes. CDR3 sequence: CAWSAQYGRGDQPQHF. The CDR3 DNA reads TGTGCCTGGAGTGCACAGTACGGTCGAGGGGATCAGCCCCAGCATTTT.